The table lists the clone carrying this TCR beta chain with a few counts. As yet, its antigen is unknown. The data are from a study of T-cell memory formation after mild COVID-19. Study at large: The two donors had largely donor-specific TCR clusters. Overall study results and limits: Researchers found some responding clones in pre-infection memory, a sign that cross-reactive memory joined. Contracting CD4+ clones sat mainly in CM and EM; CD8+ in EMRA.

5'RACE primed at constant segments yielded TCR alpha and TCR beta cDNA libraries bearing sample barcodes and UMIs. Each CDR3 protein gets one entry after TCRdb re-called the 5' RACE reads with MiXCR. The data hold around 200,000 distinct CDR3 sequences, with more than 9% observed a single time. Losses at the gene ends were 6 bases for V and 4 bases for J; bases not matched to a gene: 13. The CDR3 extends over 15 amino acids. The germline CDR1 and CDR2 sequences are DFQATT and SNEGSKA (reference sequence). Sequencing used PBMCs or a T cell subset sorted from them (not recorded which). This clonotype was obtained from a man between 18 and 29 years old who had mild COVID-19 (a few samples of this study predate the infection). Cell type and time point are not known. The rearrangement links TRBV20-1 to TRBJ2-5, with 8 bases matching TRBD2. CDR3 DNA: TGCAGTGCGTCCCCGGGACTAGTGGCGCGAGAGACCCAGTACTTC. Protein product: CSASPGLVARETQYF.